The T cell receptor beta chain under discussion was sequenced for a study of CD8+CD57+ T cells in acquired aplastic anemia. Overall study: The study obtained an average of approximately 3 ug of DNA from sorted CD4+ and CD8+ cells.

The ends lost 3 bases at V and 5 bases at J; junction bases unmatched: 3. The CDR3 is 12 amino acids. Germline V gene lookup returns CDR1 DFQATT and CDR2 SNEGSKA (reference sequence). Those patients picked for sequencing had displayed CD8+CD57+ cell expansion on flow cytometry. Receipt of therapy had not occurred in any patient by the time of blood sampling. For CDR3 and TCR beta VDJ profiling, genomic DNA was the template used. TCRdb ran MiXCR on the reads and lists one entry per CDR3 protein. The sample consists of over 150,000 distinct CDR3 sequences, about 50% of them appearing once. This clonotype was detected once.

The V gene is TRBV20-1, the J gene TRBJ2-7; 8 bases are shared with TRBD2. The sequence derives from a human donor with aplastic anemia. Sequencing was done on a sample of sorted CD4+, CD8+, or CD8+CD57+ T cells (not recorded which) from PBMCs. CDR3 in DNA: TGCAGTGCTAGCGGGGGGGCCGACGAGCAGTACTTC. It yields the protein CSASGGADEQYF.